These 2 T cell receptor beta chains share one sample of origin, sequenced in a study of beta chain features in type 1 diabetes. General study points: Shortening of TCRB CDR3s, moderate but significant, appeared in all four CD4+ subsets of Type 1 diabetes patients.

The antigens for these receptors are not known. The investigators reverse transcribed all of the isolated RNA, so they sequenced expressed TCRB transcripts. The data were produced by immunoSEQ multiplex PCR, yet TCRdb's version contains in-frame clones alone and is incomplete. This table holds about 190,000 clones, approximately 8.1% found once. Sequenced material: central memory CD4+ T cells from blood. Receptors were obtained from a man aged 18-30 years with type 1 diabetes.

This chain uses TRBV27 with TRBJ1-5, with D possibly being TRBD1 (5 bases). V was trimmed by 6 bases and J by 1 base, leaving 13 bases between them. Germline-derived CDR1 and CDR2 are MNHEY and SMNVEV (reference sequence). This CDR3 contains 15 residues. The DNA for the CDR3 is TGTGCCAGCAGGGGGCGATTTGGGAGCAATCAGCCCCAGCATTTT. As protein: CASRGRFGSNQPQHF.

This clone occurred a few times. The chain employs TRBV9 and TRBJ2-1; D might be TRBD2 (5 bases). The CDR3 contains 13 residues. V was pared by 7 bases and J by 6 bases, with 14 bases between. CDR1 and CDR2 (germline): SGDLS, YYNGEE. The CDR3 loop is CASGPYSANEQFF. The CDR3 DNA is TGTGCCAGCGGTCCCTATAGCGCCAATGAGCAGTTCTTC.